This record looks at one T cell receptor beta chain sequence and its context. The antigen it binds to is not known. No base qualities exist here, and no much larger clone lies one base off it. Different DNA sequences within this sample yield the same CDR3. This specimen comes from a study of T cell responses to AZD1222 COVID-19 vaccine (dated by TCRdb to the early 2020s). Describing the broader study: Because spike-specific TCR depth and breadth did not differ between the two schedules, AZD1222 recipients who got a second dose at roughly 4 weeks were pooled with those who got a second dose at roughly 12 weeks. Trial participants were enrolled into age subgroups of 18-55, 56-69 and 70-plus years, which contained roughly 140, 27 and 60 TCR-sequenced participants, respectively. A total of over 230 trial participants underwent TCR sequencing, of whom roughly 210 had received two doses of AZD1222 and around 25 had received two doses of the MenACWY control vaccine. The paper's findings and limits, for the study overall: In the small 56-69-year group, the increase in depth fell short of significance, most likely because of low power. Reportedly, close to half of the unique spike-specific TCRs recognized epitopes lying outside the regions that are mutated in the B.1.351 and B.1.1.7 variants. CD4 TCRs associated with the vaccine covered the entire spike protein, and the dominant responses were in regions 160-218 and 743-854. Participants were mostly white British and included more females than males, and it was suggested by the authors that clonal diversity may have been underestimated. Conclusions about previously exposed vaccinees are limited, since just five or six AZD1222 recipients were seropositive for SARS-CoV-2 at baseline. Because no samples from the day 14 peak response were available, repertoires could be characterized only after the peak T cell response. A significant rise in spike-specific TCR breadth and depth was observed after two AZD1222 doses relative to day 0 and relative to MenACWY recipients.

The meaning of the sample's time point label: baseline before first vaccination. The vaccinee samples were drawn from two UK trials, COV001 and COV002, one of which was a single-blind randomized controlled phase 2/3 trial testing AZD1222 (ChAdOx1 nCoV-19) in healthy adults. Trial participant PBMC samples were collected at day 0 and day 28 after the second dose for TCRbeta chain sequencing. The CDR3 regions of human TCRbeta chains were subjected to immunosequencing. The authors processed their data as follows. TCRs in the repertoires were compared against a reference library of SARS-CoV-2-specific TCRs that had been generated with the MIRA antigen-specificity platform. Breadth was defined as the fraction of unique TCRs that were SARS-CoV-2-associated, and depth was defined as the fraction of total T cells that were SARS-CoV-2-associated. Using the MIRA data, every spike-specific TCR was mapped to the spike region that the TCR reacted to and assigned to either a CD4 or a CD8 class. Log10-transformed breadth and depth values were compared by one-way ANOVA with Sidak's multiple comparisons tests. TCRdb retrieved this table from immuneACCESS and kept in-frame rearrangements only. Not all clones are present; in checked studies, unresolved V genes account for under half, and no reason is known for the remainder. Clonal size and the V and J genes are those of that table, whereas D and trimming came from the DNA. The sample table contains approximately 80,000 clones; only one count was recorded for 85% to 90% of them. In total, the top ten clones hold 5.7% of the sample.

The sample consisted of peripheral blood, taken on day 0 of AZD1222 vaccination. The source is an adult in good health.

The sequence in DNA is TGTGCCAGCAGAGCGGGGGTTTCATACGAGCAGTACTTC. It encodes CASRAGVSYEQYF. Recombination connected TRBV7-9 to TRBJ2-7; TRBD2 aligns with 8 central bases. From a lookup of the germline V gene (reference sequence), CDR1 and CDR2 are SEHNR and FQNEAQ. The CDR3 contains 13 residues, cysteine and phenylalanine counted. Of the read, only the CDR3 DNA is kept; its 39 bases are in frame from base 1. Relative to germline, V is missing 6 bases and J is missing 4 bases, with 5 bases of the junction outside any gene match.